The rows below give T cell receptor beta chains drawn from one sample of a study of shared clonotypes between healthy human individuals. Sequencing was performed with immunoSEQ multiplex PCR; in TCRdb, only in-frame clones are kept and a portion is missing. The data show about 2 million clones, with about 95% seen just once and 1% to 1.3% held by the top ten. The sequencing sample was made of naive CD8+ T cells sorted from blood. The origin of the receptors is a man aged 18-30 years in good health. Each CDR3 is given without its conserved first and last residue. The D gene is left open where the match is weak.

V gene: TRBV2
D gene: .
J gene: TRBJ2-1
CDR3 protein: ASSAKGRYNEQF

V gene: TRBV7-9
D gene: .
J gene: TRBJ1-1
CDR3 protein: ASSLEVAGAF

V gene: TRBV27
D gene: .
J gene: TRBJ2-7
CDR3 protein: ASSLIGETYEQY

V gene: TRBV6-1
D gene: .
J gene: TRBJ2-5
CDR3 protein: ASSEAVGGLAETQY

V gene: TRBV15
D gene: .
J gene: TRBJ1-5
CDR3 protein: ATSGTKDNQPQH

V gene: TRBV28
D gene: .
J gene: TRBJ2-7
CDR3 protein: ASSAPRDTLYEQY

V gene: TRBV4-1
D gene: .
J gene: TRBJ1-6
CDR3 protein: ASSHLNSPLH

V gene: TRBV11-2
D gene: .
J gene: TRBJ1-2
CDR3 protein: ASSPDQGGYT

V gene: TRBV19
D gene: TRBD1
J gene: TRBJ2-7
CDR3 protein: ASGTALNYEQY

V gene: TRBV2
D gene: .
J gene: TRBJ2-7
CDR3 protein: ASTGTAYEQY

V gene: TRBV7-8
D gene: TRBD2
J gene: TRBJ2-3
CDR3 protein: ASSSGLAGVTDTQY

V gene: TRBV9
D gene: .
J gene: TRBJ2-5
CDR3 protein: ASSGTMSETQY

V gene: TRBV7-8
D gene: TRBD2
J gene: TRBJ2-7
CDR3 protein: ASSLVGGTSGFYEQY

V gene: TRBV9
D gene: .
J gene: TRBJ1-1
CDR3 protein: ASSVDGVNTEAF

V gene: TRBV6-5
D gene: TRBD2
J gene: TRBJ2-7
CDR3 protein: ASRPLAGPRYEQY

V gene: TRBV30
D gene: TRBD2
J gene: TRBJ2-5
CDR3 protein: AWSVLAGVQETQY

V gene: TRBV4-3
D gene: TRBD1
J gene: TRBJ1-4
CDR3 protein: ASSQEEGDSEDEKLF

V gene: TRBV11-2
D gene: .
J gene: TRBJ2-1
CDR3 protein: ASSFEPPRPNEQF

V gene: TRBV28
D gene: .
J gene: TRBJ1-4
CDR3 protein: ASSSVAGNVWGKYEKLF

V gene: TRBV6-5
D gene: TRBD2
J gene: TRBJ2-5
CDR3 protein: ASSYSLGLLETQY

V gene: TRBV30
D gene: TRBD2
J gene: TRBJ2-2
CDR3 protein: AWRDLVRGGPVGELF

V gene: TRBV5-5
D gene: .
J gene: TRBJ1-5
CDR3 protein: ASSPQEGYSNQPQH

V gene: TRBV5-5
D gene: .
J gene: TRBJ1-1
CDR3 protein: ASSLDSSWNTEAF

V gene: TRBV7-9
D gene: .
J gene: TRBJ1-1
CDR3 protein: ASSLGGGNTEAF

V gene: TRBV5-5
D gene: .
J gene: TRBJ2-7
CDR3 protein: ASSLGSGTLRPYEQY

V gene: TRBV2
D gene: .
J gene: TRBJ1-1
CDR3 protein: ATFEAF

V gene: TRBV6-6
D gene: TRBD2
J gene: TRBJ2-3
CDR3 protein: ASSYSPSGGTDTQY

V gene: TRBV4-1
D gene: .
J gene: TRBJ2-5
CDR3 protein: ASSQVITETQY

V gene: TRBV5-6
D gene: TRBD2
J gene: TRBJ2-7
CDR3 protein: ASTAGGGHEQY

V gene: TRBV5-1
D gene: .
J gene: TRBJ2-7
CDR3 protein: ASSAKGTSSYEQY

V gene: TRBV11-2
D gene: TRBD1
J gene: TRBJ2-7
CDR3 protein: ASRKSDGTGLDEQY

V gene: TRBV5-6
D gene: TRBD2
J gene: TRBJ2-7
CDR3 protein: ASSLNLEREDYEQY

V gene: TRBV6-4
D gene: .
J gene: TRBJ1-5
CDR3 protein: ASSDSKGRPGANSNQPQH

V gene: TRBV7-9
D gene: TRBD1
J gene: TRBJ2-7
CDR3 protein: ASSQEVRGTGDEQY

V gene: TRBV5-4
D gene: TRBD1
J gene: TRBJ1-2
CDR3 protein: ASSGDSSYGYT